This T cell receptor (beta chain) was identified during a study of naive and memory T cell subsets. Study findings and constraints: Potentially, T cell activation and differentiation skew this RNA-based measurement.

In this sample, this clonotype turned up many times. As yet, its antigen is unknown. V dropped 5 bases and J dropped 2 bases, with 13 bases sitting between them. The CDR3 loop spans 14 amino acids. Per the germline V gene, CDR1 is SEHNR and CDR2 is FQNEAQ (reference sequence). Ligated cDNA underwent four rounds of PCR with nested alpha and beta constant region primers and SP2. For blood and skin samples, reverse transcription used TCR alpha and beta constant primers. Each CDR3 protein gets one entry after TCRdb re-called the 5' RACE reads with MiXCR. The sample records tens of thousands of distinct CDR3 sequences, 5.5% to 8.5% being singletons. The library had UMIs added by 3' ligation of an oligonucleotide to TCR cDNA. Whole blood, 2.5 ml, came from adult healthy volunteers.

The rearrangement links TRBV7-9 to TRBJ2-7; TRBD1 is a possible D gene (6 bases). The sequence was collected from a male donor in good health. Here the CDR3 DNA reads TGTGCCAGCAGCCTGCAGGGGCGGGCCTACGAGCAGTACTTC. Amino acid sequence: CASSLQGRAYEQYF.